This entry is about one T cell receptor (beta chain). Other DNA sequences in this specimen translate into the identical CDR3. Authors' analysis steps: Amplification from reference gene primers served as the basis for estimated nucleated cell counts. Method: immunoSEQ multiplex PCR; TCRdb's copy keeps in-frame clones and lacks some. That table supplies the V and J calls and clone size; D and trimming were determined from the DNA. The sample lists around 170,000 clones, roughly 90% occurring once. This CDR3 region has 11 residues. CDR1 DFQATT and CDR2 SNEGSKA come from the germline V gene (reference sequence). The V gene lost 1 base and the J gene lost 7 bases, with 5 bases spanning the gap. The data derive from a study of blood T cell repertoires in COVID-19. On the study more broadly: There were acute and convalescent COVID-19 samples, and they came from the United States, Italy and Spain. Sources were T cells, B-cell-depleted T cells, or PBMCs; the material itself was cDNA or gDNA.

The sequenced sample consisted of peripheral blood. V and J are TRBV20-1 and TRBJ1-3; D is uncertain. The TCR was taken from a man aged 60-69 years with acute or convalescent COVID-19. DNA for the CDR3: TGCAGTGCTAGAGTCGGGAACACCATATATTTT. Protein sequence: CSARVGNTIYF.